This T cell receptor beta chain is from a study of ipilimumab plus nivolumab after autologous stem cell transplantation (dated by TCRdb to about 2021). Regarding the study in general: A median of roughly 5 ipilimumab doses and 8 or 9 nivolumab doses was received by trial patients. The DLBCL cohort included primary refractory and relapsed disease, with 18-month progression-free survival of approximately 86% and 30% respectively. Patients in the trial were undergoing autologous transplant and had high-risk diffuse large B cell lymphoma, mature T cell lymphoma, or multiple myeloma. The intent-to-treat population of the trial was made up of 35 to 40 patients.

Overall study results and their limits: The authors concluded that, as post-transplant consolidation, combined checkpoint inhibition appeared tolerable. The authors stated that profiles of the T cell receptor repertoire, regulatory T cell phenotype and gut microbiota provided a biologic rationale for studying this approach further.

Counted from cysteine to phenylalanine, this CDR3 has 16 amino acids. Only CDR3 DNA is held: 48 bases, read in frame from base 1. V is cut back by 7 bases and J by 3 bases, with 10 bases in the junction unmatched. CDR1 MGHRA and CDR2 YSYEKL were looked up in the germline V gene. Checkpoint therapy was initiated 14 to 28 days after autologous transplant, and ipilimumab was administered at 1 mg/kg intravenously on day 1 of selected weeks. Patients received nivolumab at 3 mg/kg intravenously on day 1 of weeks 1, 4, 7, 10, and every two weeks through week 26. This Phase Ib clinical trial tested ipilimumab plus nivolumab, a combined checkpoint inhibition, as consolidation after autologous stem cell transplantation. A remark on this clone: It has no known antigen specificity. Nothing much larger sits one base from this clone, and base qualities are not available.

The library was built by means of the immunoSEQ multiplex PCR assay. In its TCRdb copy, this immuneACCESS table keeps in-frame sequences only and misses some clones. Where compared with another copy, unresolved V genes explain less than half of these, and the others have no known cause. The sample table holds about 17,000 clones, of which approximately 79% were seen once. The ten largest clones add up to about 40% of the sample. The sequence was collected from a male donor with diffuse large B-cell lymphoma. Sequenced here: PBMCs, sampled in a trial of ipilimumab plus nivolumab as post-transplant consolidation. This sequence uses TRBV4-1 and TRBJ2-7, with TRBD2 matching 12 junction bases. Read as DNA, the sequence is TGCGCCAGCAAGGAAGGGACTAGCGGGCCATACTACGAGCAGTACTTC. This is translated as CASKEGTSGPYYEQYF.